The sequence of this T cell receptor (beta chain) was determined in a study of cytomegalovirus exposure and HLA in healthy donors. Germline values: CDR1 SGDLS, CDR2 YYNGEE. Trimming shortened V by 0 bases and J by 6 bases, and 17 bases separated the two germline ends. The CDR3 covers 16 residues. Use of 60 Vbeta and 13 Jbeta primers characterized the PCR. Produced via immunoSEQ multiplex PCR; TCRdb's table is partial and in-frame only. The sample carries about 38,000 clones, roughly 90% recorded once. Study-wide results and caveats: TCR beta sequences reportedly predicted most subjects' HLA-A and HLA-B alleles accurately.

A word on this clone: As yet, its antigen is unknown.

The chain employs TRBV9 and TRBJ2-3; D is possibly TRBD2 (7 bases). Sequenced: PBMCs. The receptor comes from a woman between 40 and 50 years old in good health and CMV-seropositive. CDR3 coding DNA: TGTGCCAGCAGCGTAGAGGGGGGGCTTGGAGGGGATACGCAGTATTTT. This codes for CASSVEGGLGGDTQYF.